The clone carrying this T cell receptor (beta chain) showed up just a few times. Its target is unknown. Trimming removed 0 bases from V and 2 bases from J; junction bases left unmatched: 6. The V gene's germline CDR1 is SGHNT and CDR2 YYREEE (reference sequence). The length of the CDR3 is 16 residues. TCRdb recomputed calls from the 5' RACE reads with MiXCR, one row per CDR3 protein. Among 25,000 to 35,000 distinct CDR3 sequences listed, 10% were seen once. This sample was taken from a study of spatial heterogeneity in lung cancer. Overall study context: The study consistently detected more beta-chain than alpha-chain sequences. Overall study findings and caveats: The appearance of ubiquitous expanded tumor TCRs in blood was greater at resection than follow-up.

Described time point: blood at routine non-recurrence follow-up after resection. The study sequenced unsorted whole RNA from tumor, nontumor lung or frozen PBMC. V gene TRBV5-4 combines with J gene TRBJ2-7, with TRBD1 identical over 9 bases. Sequences were derived from PBMCs, sampled at follow-up. The receptor comes from a female donor with early-stage non-small cell lung cancer. The CDR3 DNA reads TGTGCCAGCAGCTTGGCTCGGGGACAGGGCCCCTACGAGCAGTACTTC. This encodes CASSLARGQGPYEQYF.